What follows describes a single T cell receptor beta chain. No cognate antigen has been identified for it. Qualities for individual bases were not recorded, and no much larger clone is one base off. Peripheral blood CD8+ and CD4+ T cells from healthy donors, Susac syndrome patients and multiple sclerosis patients were profiled by high-throughput TCR beta sequencing. The healthy donors served as controls matched for age and sex. Bulk CD8+ and CD4+ T cells were purified by magnetic negative isolation, while CD8+ TEMRA cells were enriched using FACS. Blood was drawn into EDTA tubes, processed within 24 hours, and PBMCs were isolated by density gradient centrifugation. PBMCs intended for TCR sequencing were frozen in liquid nitrogen and were later thawed in a 37 degrees C water bath. The sorted or isolated CD4+, CD8+ and CD8+ TEMRA cells had a purity of 90% or higher. RNA was extracted with the RNeasy kit and 0.5 to 1 ug was reverse transcribed using random hexamers. TCR beta CDR3 regions were amplified with the immunoSEQ multiplex PCR assay covering 54 Vbeta and 13 Jbeta segments. Bias from PCR amplification was corrected by using a synthetic template baseline for primer optimization and for computational correction. Regarding the original processing steps: Reads were annotated to V, D and J genes per IMGT and analyzed with immunoSEQ Analyzer, keeping only productive sequences. To calculate clonality, Shannon entropy was normalized by log2 of the number of productive unique sequences and then subtracted from one. For each patient and control, public and private clones were evaluated within the 100 most prevalent clones. Susac-specific clones were defined as absent from healthy and MS cohorts, 800 to 1,200 published viral clones and other ImmuneACCESS disease sequences. TCRdb trimmed the raw reads at Q25, called clones with MiXCR and kept productive beta chains. Rows merge per CDR3 protein into single entries with the most common DNA and genes. Clone size and V and J calls follow TCRdb, not the original study. The sample table shows tens of thousands of distinct CDR3 sequences, and roughly 92% are seen once. Together, the top ten hold roughly 0.4% of the sample.

The sample is drawn from a study of CD8 T cells in Susac syndrome (dated by TCRdb to between 2018 and 2020). Regarding the research as a whole: Whether CD8+ T cell activation and differentiation in Susac syndrome was antigen driven was tested using repertoire sequencing. Clonality of the CD8+ T cell repertoire was compared between roughly twelve healthy donors, about 14 Susac syndrome patients and about 15 multiple sclerosis patients.

Overall results and qualifications from the work: The TCR sequencing and HLA analysis was acknowledged to have included a relatively small number of individuals.

Sequencing was done on a sample of CD8+ T cells from PBMCs. This receptor was obtained from a human donor in good health.

The CDR3 sequence is CASVIGEVETQYF. In nucleotide form, the sequence is TGTGCCAGCGTCATTGGGGAAGTGGAGACCCAGTACTTC. The rearranged chain carries TRBV25-1 and TRBJ2-5, with no confidently assigned D gene. The CDR3 contains 13 residues, cysteine and phenylalanine counted. CDR3 DNA only is kept here, 39 bases in frame from base 1. V is shortened by 8 bases, J by 5 bases, and the region joining them spans 15 bases. Looking up the germline V gene yields CDR1 MGHDK and CDR2 SYGVNS.